The source of this T cell receptor (beta chain) is a study of T cells in localized non-small cell lung cancer. Worth noting for this clone: What it binds is unknown.

Clones were sequenced by immunoSEQ multiplex PCR, and TCRdb holds only the in-frame ones, with some missing. The data hold 40,000 to 65,000 clones, with roughly 83% observed a single time. The CDR3 contains 16 residues. J lost 7 bases, V lost 1 base, and 13 bases had no gene match. Germline V lookup: CDR1 SGHAT, CDR2 FQNNGV. Findings of the study overall: Heterogeneity cannot be ruled out, as sequencing used one tumor region only. Elevated circulating T cell density in blood was associated with longer overall survival.

The sample was peripheral blood mononuclear cells, taken before any cancer treatment. This chain connects TRBV11-2 to TRBJ2-7; TRBD1 matches 7 bases. The TCR sequence derives from a man between 40 and 75 years old with stage III lung adenocarcinoma. The CDR3 region has the DNA TGTGCCAGCAGCTTAGGACAGGGTCCACTAGAAGGGGAGCAGTACTTC. Its protein is CASSLGQGPLEGEQYF.